These 20 T cell receptor beta chains came from one sample sequenced in a study of cytomegalovirus exposure and HLA in healthy donors. The repertoire was sequenced with immunoSEQ multiplex PCR; TCRdb's copy has only in-frame clones and lacks some. The sample carries over 200,000 clones, less than 90% recorded once. The sequenced material came from PBMCs. These receptors were obtained from a young woman in good health and CMV-seronegative.

The chain has TRBV7-8 and TRBJ1-6; 8 bases map to TRBD1. Germline assignment: CDR1 SGHVS and CDR2 FQNEAQ. The CDR3 spans 16 residues. V shed 0 bases, J shed 6 bases, and the junction held 4 bases outside the gene matches. DNA of the CDR3: TGTGCCAGCAGCTTAGCGGGGGGGACAGGTAATTCACCCCTCCACTTT. Translating gives CASSLAGGTGNSPLHF. The whole variable domain, remainder taken from reference TRBV7-8 and TRBJ1-6, is GAGVSQSPRYKVAKRGQDVALRCDPISGHVSLFWYQQALGQGPEFLTYFQNEAQLDKSGLPSDRFFAERPEGSVSTLKIQRTQQEDSAVYLCASSLAGGTGNSPLHFGNGTRLTVT.

The rearrangement joins TRBV6-5 to TRBJ2-1, with 8 bases identical to TRBD2. CDR1 and CDR2 from the germline V gene are MNHEY and SVGAGI. The CDR3 runs to 13 residues. The V gene end was trimmed by 4 bases and the J gene end by 9 bases; junction bases not matched to a gene: 5. The CDR3 nucleotides are TGTGCCAGCAGTTCGCCGGGGGGGGCTGAGCAGTTCTTC. Its translation is CASSSPGGAEQFF.

The CDR3 nucleotides are TGTGCCAGCTCAGGGGGTTTGGGGGAGCAGTTCTTC. Translation gives CASSGGLGEQFF. The V call is TRBV11-2, the J call TRBJ2-1, with 7 bases matching TRBD1. V dropped 8 bases and J dropped 10; count of bases not matched to a gene: 8. CDR1 is SGHAT, CDR2 FQNNGV, per germline. The CDR3 spans 12 residues.

DNA of the CDR3: TGTGCCAGCAGCACCGGACTAACCTACGAGCAGTACTTC. As protein: CASSTGLTYEQYF. The genes are TRBV11-2 and TRBJ2-7; D is possibly TRBD2 (6 bases). The germline V and J ends were trimmed by 5 bases and 2 bases, with 10 bases remaining between them. CDR1 is SGHAT, CDR2 FQNNGV, per germline. There are 13 residues in the CDR3.

J is TRBJ2-7 and V is TRBV2, with D possibly matching TRBD2 (5 bases). V shed 6 bases and J shed 5 bases, with 11 bases lying between them. The CDR3 length is 12 residues. The germline V gene has CDR1 SNHLY and CDR2 FYNNEI. CDR3 sequence (DNA): TGTGCCAGCAGGAGGGATTCCCACGAGCAGTACTTC. It is translated as CASRRDSHEQYF.

The DNA of the CDR3 is TGTGCCAGCAGTGCCCATGGGGAGGACACTGAAGCTTTCTTT. As protein: CASSAHGEDTEAFF. The genes are TRBV27 and TRBJ1-1; D gene ambiguous. CDR1 is MNHEY and CDR2 is SMNVEV in the germline V gene (reference sequence). This CDR3 has 14 amino acids. Trimming stripped 5 bases from V and 3 bases from J, with 13 bases between.

This clone appeared a single time. V gene TRBV27 combines with J gene TRBJ2-1, with unresolved D. Trimming left V 6 bases short and J 4 bases short, with 7 bases between. The CDR3 extends over 12 amino acids. Germline CDR1 is MNHEY and CDR2 is SMNVEV (reference sequence). The CDR3 sequence: CASRRLYNEQFF. The DNA for the CDR3 is TGTGCCAGCAGAAGACTTTACAATGAGCAGTTCTTC.

The chain has TRBV20-1 and TRBJ1-5; D might be TRBD1 (6 bases). CDR1 is DFQATT and CDR2 is SNEGSKA in the germline V gene (reference sequence). This CDR3 is built from 11 residues. Trimming left V 6 bases short and J 7 bases short, with 10 bases between. CDR3 nucleotides: TGCAGTGCAGGGGGAGGACAGCCCCAGCATTTT. Translated, it gives CSAGGGQPQHF.

The table lists this clone with a count of one. CDR3 sequence: CASSRGGQETQYF. For the CDR3, the DNA is TGTGCCAGCAGTAGGGGGGGCCAAGAGACCCAGTACTTC. The V gene is TRBV2, the J gene TRBJ2-5, with D maybe TRBD2 (7 bases). V gave up 5 bases and J gave up 1 base, with 8 bases separating them. Germline lookup yields CDR1 SNHLY and CDR2 FYNNEI. This CDR3 is built from 13 residues.

The chain combines TRBV30 with TRBJ2-5; D not resolved. CDR3 length equals 14 residues. Germline CDR1 reads GTSNPN; CDR2 reads SVGIG (reference sequence). V lost 1 base to trimming and J lost 5 bases, with 14 bases between them. As DNA, the CDR3 is TGTGCCTGGAGTGCGACACTCACCGGGGAGACCCAGTACTTC. Residues: CAWSATLTGETQYF.

The chain joins TRBV7-9 to TRBJ2-1, with 8 positions matching TRBD2. CDR1 and CDR2 (germline): SEHNR, FQNEAQ (reference sequence). Losses at the gene ends were 8 bases for V and 7 bases for J; bases not matched to a gene: 10. CDR3 length: 14 residues. The CDR3 nucleotides are TGTGCCAGCGGGGAAACGGGACTAGGGAATGAGCAGTTCTTC. It codes for CASGETGLGNEQFF.

The J gene is TRBJ1-2, the V gene TRBV30; no clear D. Germline V gene lookup returns CDR1 GTSNPN and CDR2 SVGIG (reference sequence). The CDR3 spans 16 residues. Trimming shortened V by 0 bases and J by 4 bases, and 18 bases separated the two germline ends. The CDR3 sequence: CAWSVPGNPIGYGYTF. Written as DNA, the CDR3 is TGTGCCTGGAGTGTACCAGGAAACCCTATCGGCTATGGCTACACCTTC.

V is TRBV5-6 and J is TRBJ1-1, with D uncertain. V was shortened by 3 bases and J by 5 bases, with 17 bases between the two germline ends. The germline CDR1 and CDR2 sequences are SGHDT and YYEEEE. The CDR3 is 15 amino acids. The CDR3 sequence is CASSYGRALRTEAFF. CDR3 DNA: TGTGCCAGCAGCTATGGGAGGGCCCTGAGGACTGAAGCTTTCTTT.

The rearrangement joins TRBV12-5 to TRBJ2-7; unclear D gene. V was shortened by 2 bases and J by 2 bases, with 7 bases between the two germline ends. Germline V lookup: CDR1 LGHNT, CDR2 FRNRAP. The CDR3 sequence is 13 residues long. CDR3 bases: TGTGCTAGTGGTTTGCCCGGACCCTACGAGCAGTACTTC. This gives the protein CASGLPGPYEQYF.

V is TRBV7-3 and J is TRBJ2-5, with D possibly matching TRBD1 (7 bases). Trimming pared 3 bases from V and 5 bases from J, leaving 13 bases between. The CDR3 is 14 amino acids. CDR1 and CDR2 from the germline V gene are SGHTA and FQGTGA. The CDR3 DNA reads TGTGCCAGCAGCTTTGCGGGACAGAGGGAGACCCAGTACTTC. Translated, it gives CASSFAGQRETQYF.

The chain combines TRBV19 with TRBJ2-7, with TRBD2 as a possible D gene (6 bases). CDR1 is LNHDA and CDR2 is SQIVND in the germline V gene (reference sequence). V was cut by 4 bases and J by 1 base, with 11 bases left in between. CDR3 size: 14 residues. CDR3 sequence (DNA): TGTGCCAGTAGTAAACGGGAGTTATCCTACGAGCAGTACTTC. As protein: CASSKRELSYEQYF.

CDR3 sequence reads: CASSYRLAGGPKLFF. In DNA form, the CDR3 reads TGTGCCAGCAGTTATCGGCTAGCGGGAGGGCCGAAGCTGTTTTTT. This chain uses TRBV6-6 with TRBJ2-2; 12 bases are shared with TRBD2. Germline V gene data show CDR1 as MNHNY and CDR2 as SVGAGI (reference sequence). The J segment lost 12 bases and the V segment lost 3 bases, leaving 8 bases of the junction unmatched. This CDR3 has 15 amino acids.

This clone was seen a handful of times. This sample also contains other DNA sequences that code for the same CDR3. The J gene is TRBJ2-7, the V gene TRBV4-1; D not resolved. The CDR3 loop spans 13 amino acids. Germline CDR1 reads MGHRA; CDR2 reads YSYEKL. Trimming pared 0 bases from V and 1 base from J, leaving 4 bases between. The CDR3 reads CASSQDLSYEQYF. DNA of the CDR3: TGCGCCAGCAGCCAAGACCTTTCCTACGAGCAGTACTTC.

CDR3 DNA sequence: TGTGCCAGCAGTCCTCACGACCGCTGGAACGAGCAGTACTTC. Translating gives CASSPHDRWNEQYF. The rearrangement uses TRBV5-4 and TRBJ2-7, with no clear D. Germline CDR1 is SGHNT and CDR2 is YYREEE (reference sequence). This CDR3 is built from 14 residues. Trimming pared 5 bases from V and 5 bases from J, leaving 17 bases between.

The chain links TRBV27 to TRBJ1-3, with a possible D match to TRBD1 (5 bases). Germline-derived CDR1 and CDR2 are MNHEY and SMNVEV (reference sequence). The CDR3 is 19 amino acids. V was shortened by 9 bases and J by 0 bases, with 27 bases between the two germline ends. The CDR3 DNA follows: TGTGCCAGGAAGTTCCCCGAGGGTGCGGGTGGGGGCTCTGGAAACACCATATATTTT. The encoded protein is CARKFPEGAGGGSGNTIYF.